This T cell receptor beta chain was sequenced during a study of blood T cell repertoires in COVID-19. About the study: The United States, Italy and Spain provided the acute and convalescent COVID-19 samples. In each case, the material was cDNA or gDNA derived from T cells, B-cell-depleted T cells, or PBMCs.

The authors' processing: Amplification of reference gene primers was used by the study to estimate nucleated cell counts. Profiled with immunoSEQ multiplex PCR; TCRdb holds only in-frame clones, not every one. The DNA gave D and trimming, while V, J and clone size come from that table. The sample lists 350,000 to 450,000 clones, approximately 89% occurring once. Those enrolled in Seattle joined during active infection and were followed longitudinally afterward. What was sequenced was peripheral blood. The sequence was obtained from a woman in her sixties with COVID-19, enrolled during active disease.

Here the CDR3 reads CASSDWGSATSSYNEQFF. The CDR3 nucleotides read TGTGCCAGCAGTGACTGGGGCAGCGCTACGAGCTCCTACAATGAGCAGTTCTTC. This rearrangement joins TRBV6-1 to TRBJ2-1; perhaps TRBD1 as D (5 bases). V shed 3 bases and J shed 0 bases, with 18 bases lying between them. Germline V gene sequence: CDR1 MNHNS, CDR2 SASEGT. The CDR3 contains 18 residues.